These T cell receptor beta chains were read from a single sample in a study of cytomegalovirus exposure and HLA in healthy donors. The table came from immunoSEQ multiplex PCR; TCRdb's copy has only in-frame clones and leaves some out. The table includes about 200,000 clones, 65% to 90% detected once. The sequencing sample was made of PBMCs. Receptors were obtained from a girl aged 10 to 17 in good health and CMV-seronegative. CDR3s include the opening cysteine and the closing phenylalanine or tryptophan.

J: TRBJ2-5
V: TRBV6-5
CDR3: CASTSRGKTQYF

J: TRBJ1-2
V: TRBV28
CDR3: CATSTLRGLEYGYTF

J: TRBJ2-7
V: TRBV18
CDR3: CASSPLDRGGLWEQYF

J: TRBJ2-6
V: TRBV6-1
CDR3: CASMGSPAGANVLTF

J: TRBJ2-1
V: TRBV7-9
CDR3: CASSSLQGGQQFF

J: TRBJ2-2
V: TRBV5-6
CDR3: CASSPMTGELFF

J: TRBJ1-6
V: TRBV7-9
CDR3: CASTRGQFNSPLHF

J: TRBJ2-5
V: TRBV9
CDR3: CASSVAREGTQYF

J: TRBJ2-2
V: TRBV30
CDR3: CAWALDTGELFF

J: TRBJ2-7
V: TRBV19
CDR3: CASSISGTLYPLEQYF

J: TRBJ1-1
V: TRBV9
CDR3: CASSVEAGTEAFF

J: TRBJ2-1
V: TRBV5-5
CDR3: CASSSSLAGDNEQFF

J: TRBJ1-6
V: TRBV9
CDR3: CASSVDMAHSPLHF

J: TRBJ1-3
V: TRBV28
CDR3: CASSFSGAGNTIYF

J: TRBJ1-2
V: TRBV5-1
CDR3: CASSWTGVRLGYTF

J: TRBJ1-1
V: TRBV30
CDR3: CAWKVAGGNTEAFF

J: TRBJ1-2
V: TRBV19
CDR3: CASSISGQGYGYTF

J: TRBJ1-1
V: TRBV25-1
CDR3: CASMGTGYPTFF

J: TRBJ2-6
V: TRBV28
CDR3: CASSPLLGGSRYLSRGANVLTF

J: TRBJ2-7
V: TRBV11-2
CDR3: CASSSNQGLRVEQYF